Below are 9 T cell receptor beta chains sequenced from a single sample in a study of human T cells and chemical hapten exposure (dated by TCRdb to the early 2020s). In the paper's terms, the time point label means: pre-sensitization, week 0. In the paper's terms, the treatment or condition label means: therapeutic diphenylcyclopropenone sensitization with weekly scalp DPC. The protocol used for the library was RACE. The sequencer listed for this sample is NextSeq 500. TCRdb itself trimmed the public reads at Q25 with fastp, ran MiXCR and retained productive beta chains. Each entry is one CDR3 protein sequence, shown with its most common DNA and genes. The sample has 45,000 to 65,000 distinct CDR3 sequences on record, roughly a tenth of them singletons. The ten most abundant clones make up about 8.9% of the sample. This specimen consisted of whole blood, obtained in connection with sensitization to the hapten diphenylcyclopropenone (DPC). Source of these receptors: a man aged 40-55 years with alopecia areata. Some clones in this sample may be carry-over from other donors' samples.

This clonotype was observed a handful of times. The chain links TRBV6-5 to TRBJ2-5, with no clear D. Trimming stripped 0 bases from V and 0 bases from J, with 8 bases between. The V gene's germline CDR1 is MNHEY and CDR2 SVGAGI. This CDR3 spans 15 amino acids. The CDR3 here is CASSYSWAYQETQYF. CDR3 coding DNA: TGTGCCAGCAGTTACTCATGGGCCTACCAAGAGACCCAGTACTTC.

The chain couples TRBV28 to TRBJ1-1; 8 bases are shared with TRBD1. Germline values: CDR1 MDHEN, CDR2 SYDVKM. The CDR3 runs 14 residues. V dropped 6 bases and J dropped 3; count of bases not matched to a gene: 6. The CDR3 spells CASSSDRVDTEAFF. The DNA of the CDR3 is TGTGCCAGCAGCTCGGACAGGGTGGACACTGAAGCTTTCTTT.

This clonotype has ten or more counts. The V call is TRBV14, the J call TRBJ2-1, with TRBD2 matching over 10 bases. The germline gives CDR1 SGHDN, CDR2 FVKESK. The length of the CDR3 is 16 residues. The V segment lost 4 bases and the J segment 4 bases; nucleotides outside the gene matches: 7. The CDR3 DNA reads TGTGCCAGCAGCCTACCCGGGACTAGCGCGTACAATGAGCAGTTCTTC. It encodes CASSLPGTSAYNEQFF.

CDR3 in DNA: TGTGCCAGCAGTTGGTGGGACAGCCACTCTGGAAACACCATATATTTT. Its translation is CASSWWDSHSGNTIYF. The V gene is TRBV28, the J gene TRBJ1-3; 7 nucleotides line up with TRBD1. The germline V gene encodes CDR1 MDHEN and CDR2 SYDVKM. The ends lost 4 bases at V and 0 bases at J; junction bases unmatched: 6. This CDR3 is 16 amino acids long.

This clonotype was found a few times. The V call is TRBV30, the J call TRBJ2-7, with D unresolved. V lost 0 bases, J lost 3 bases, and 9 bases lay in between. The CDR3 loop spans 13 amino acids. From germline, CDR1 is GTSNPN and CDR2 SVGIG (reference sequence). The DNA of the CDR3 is TGTGCCTGGAGTGTACTCGGAGTCTACGAGCAGTACTTC. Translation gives CAWSVLGVYEQYF.

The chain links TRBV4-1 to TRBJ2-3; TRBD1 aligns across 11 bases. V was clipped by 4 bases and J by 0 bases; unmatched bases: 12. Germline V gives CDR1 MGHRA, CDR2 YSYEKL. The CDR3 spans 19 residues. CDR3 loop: CASSLKTGQGVFSTDTQYF. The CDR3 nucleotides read TGCGCCAGCAGCCTAAAGACGGGACAGGGGGTTTTTAGCACAGATACGCAGTATTTT.

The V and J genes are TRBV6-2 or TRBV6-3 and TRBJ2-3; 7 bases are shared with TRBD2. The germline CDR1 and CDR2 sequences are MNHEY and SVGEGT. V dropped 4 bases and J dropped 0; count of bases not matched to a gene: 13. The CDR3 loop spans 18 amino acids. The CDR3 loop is CASSFLADPFQSTDTQYF. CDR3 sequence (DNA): TGTGCCAGCAGTTTCCTAGCGGATCCCTTCCAAAGCACAGATACGCAGTATTTT.

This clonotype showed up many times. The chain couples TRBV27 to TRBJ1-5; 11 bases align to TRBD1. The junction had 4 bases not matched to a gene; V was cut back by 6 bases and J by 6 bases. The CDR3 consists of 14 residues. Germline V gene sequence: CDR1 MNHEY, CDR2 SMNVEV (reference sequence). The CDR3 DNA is TGTGCCAGCAGGATCGGACAGGGGGCTCAGCCCCAGCATTTT. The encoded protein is CASRIGQGAQPQHF.

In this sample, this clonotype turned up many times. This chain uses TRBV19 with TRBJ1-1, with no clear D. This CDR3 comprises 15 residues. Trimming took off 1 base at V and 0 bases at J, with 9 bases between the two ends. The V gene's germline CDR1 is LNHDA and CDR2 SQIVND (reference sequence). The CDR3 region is CASSIGRQMNTEAFF. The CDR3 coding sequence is TGTGCCAGTAGTATAGGGAGGCAGATGAACACTGAAGCTTTCTTT.